Listed here are 24 T cell receptor beta chains from one sample, sequenced in a study of response to subunit inactivated influenza vaccine. MiXCR, run by TCRdb on the RT-PCR reads, gives a single entry per CDR3 protein. This sample has around 850,000 distinct CDR3 sequences, with approximately 18% found just once. The source material was PBMCs from blood, sampled more than 4 days after vaccination. The receptor set was obtained from a man aged 50-60 years who received an inactivated influenza vaccine.

This clonotype was recorded at least ten times. This chain uses TRBV27 with TRBJ2-1; D remains ambiguous. This CDR3 spans 14 amino acids. The V gene's germline CDR1 is MNHEY and CDR2 SMNVEV (reference sequence). Trimming stripped 2 bases from V and 6 bases from J, with 11 bases between. This CDR3 reads CASSLRQYGNEQFF. CDR3 DNA: TGTGCCAGCAGTTTACGACAATATGGCAATGAGCAGTTCTTC.

Here the CDR3 reads CASSLTSLPGRQNTIYF. CDR3 DNA: TGTGCCAGCAGCCTCACCAGTTTACCGGGACGCCAGAACACCATATATTTT. The gene calls are TRBV7-2 and TRBJ1-3; TRBD1 is a possible D gene (5 bases). Per the germline V gene, CDR1 is SGHTA and CDR2 is FQGNSA. The length of the CDR3 is 17 residues. V lost 5 bases, J lost 7 bases, and 24 bases lay in between.

The gene calls are TRBV27 and TRBJ2-7, with D perhaps TRBD2 (5 bases). The V gene's germline CDR1 is MNHEY and CDR2 SMNVEV (reference sequence). The CDR3 has 14 amino acids. The germline V and J ends were trimmed by 2 bases and 5 bases, with 13 bases remaining between them. CDR3 protein: CASSLSGRGDEQYF. DNA of the CDR3: TGTGCCAGCAGTTTAAGTGGGAGAGGCGACGAGCAGTACTTC.

This chain links TRBV7-2 with TRBJ2-7; D is uncertain. Per germline, CDR1 SGHTA and CDR2 FQGNSA. The ends were cut back, 3 bases at V and 6 bases at J, with 9 bases in the middle. The CDR3 consists of 12 residues. This CDR3 is CASSFQFGEQYF. The DNA for the CDR3 is TGTGCCAGCAGCTTCCAGTTCGGCGAGCAGTACTTC.

This clonotype showed up just a few times. This CDR3 is CSARDVRGMEETQYF. The DNA for the CDR3 is TGCAGTGCTAGAGATGTCAGGGGGATGGAAGAGACCCAGTACTTC. V is TRBV20-1 and J is TRBJ2-5; 7 bases match TRBD1. The CDR3 extends over 15 amino acids. Losses at the gene ends were 0 bases for V and 3 bases for J; bases not matched to a gene: 7. Germline V gene sequence: CDR1 DFQATT, CDR2 SNEGSKA (reference sequence).

This chain connects TRBV6-1 to TRBJ1-1; TRBD1 matches 10 bases. The CDR3 runs to 17 residues. With V trimmed by 4 bases and J by 1 base, 9 bases remained unmatched. The germline V gene has CDR1 MNHNS and CDR2 SASEGT. For the CDR3, the DNA is TGTGCCAGCAGTGTGGGACAGGGGAGTGCTCGGAACACTGAAGCTTTCTTT. Encoded protein: CASSVGQGSARNTEAFF.

This clonotype was recorded once. One junction end does not reproduce the germline sequence, and a read error may be involved. The chain employs TRBV7-2 and TRBJ2-5; no firm D call. Germline-derived CDR1 and CDR2 are SGHTA and FQGNSA. This CDR3 is 12 amino acids long. CDR3 sequence (DNA): TGTGCCAGCAGCTTAGGCCAAGAGACCCAGTGCTTC. Residues: CASSLGQETQCF. The full variable domain, with the rest looked up from reference TRBV7-2 and TRBJ2-5, is GAGVSQSPSNKVTEKGKDVELRCDPISGHTALYWYRQSLGQGLEFLIYFQGNSAPDKSGLPSDRFSAERTGGSVSTLTIQRTQQEDSAVYLCASSLGQETQCFGPGTRLLVL.

This clonotype was recorded a few times. The V gene is TRBV10-3, the J gene TRBJ2-1; 8 bases line up with TRBD1. There are 14 residues in the CDR3. Germline CDR1 is ENHRY and CDR2 is SYGVKD. V gave up 4 bases and J gave up 6 bases; unmatched junction bases: 5. The CDR3 loop reads CAISGMDRVNEQFF. Here the CDR3 DNA reads TGTGCCATCAGTGGTATGGACAGGGTCAATGAGCAGTTCTTC.

This clonotype was detected a few times. This CDR3 reads CASTLNGRAKDEQYF. The CDR3 DNA reads as TGTGCCAGCACCCTCAATGGGAGGGCGAAGGACGAGCAGTACTTC. The chain has TRBV12-3 or TRBV12-4 and TRBJ2-7, with TRBD2 identical over 7 bases. J lost 5 bases, V lost 7 bases, and 14 bases had no gene match. The CDR3 consists of 15 residues.

The chain recombines TRBV3-1 with TRBJ1-1; D gene unclear. The CDR3 loop spans 14 amino acids. Germline lookup yields CDR1 LGHDT and CDR2 YNNKEL (reference sequence). V gave up 1 base and J gave up 2 bases, with 8 bases separating them. In DNA, the CDR3 is TGTGCCAGCAGCCAAGTAGCCAGCAACACTGAAGCTTTCTTT. Protein product: CASSQVASNTEAFF.

This clonotype was seen at least ten times. The rearrangement joins TRBV6-2 or TRBV6-3 to TRBJ2-1, with 13 positions matching TRBD2. V was clipped by 5 bases and J by 6 bases; unmatched bases: 10. Germline V gene sequence: CDR1 MNHEY, CDR2 SVGEGT. The CDR3 sequence is 17 residues long. The CDR3 DNA is TGTGCCAGCAGTGTGGGACTAGCGGGAATTAGAGGCAATGAGCAGTTCTTC. It is translated as CASSVGLAGIRGNEQFF.

This clonotype was found many times. This sequence joins TRBV7-3 and TRBJ2-7; TRBD1 is a possible D gene (5 bases). V lost 5 bases and J lost 4, with 12 bases in between. This CDR3 region has 13 residues. CDR1 is SGHTA, CDR2 FQGTGA, per germline. In DNA form, the CDR3 reads TGTGCCAGCAGCCCCTCCGCAGGGTACGAGCAGTACTTC. Protein sequence: CASSPSAGYEQYF.

This clonotype was counted between two and nine times. The rearrangement links TRBV9 to TRBJ1-6; no firm D call. V lost 4 bases to trimming and J lost 9 bases, with 17 bases between them. Germline loops: CDR1 SGDLS, CDR2 YYNGEE. The CDR3 has 15 amino acids. The CDR3 bases are TGTGCCAGCAGCTCAGGAGGCAATCTCGGTTCACCCCTCCACTTT. This gives the protein CASSSGGNLGSPLHF. The full variable domain, with the rest looked up from reference TRBV9 and TRBJ1-6, is DSGVTQTPKHLITATGQRVTLRCSPRSGDLSVYWYQQSLDQGLQFLIQYYNGEERAKGNILERFSAQQFPDLHSELNLSSLELGDSALYFCASSSGGNLGSPLHFGNGTRLTVT.

The chain recombines TRBV9 with TRBJ2-1; D not certain. From germline, CDR1 is SGDLS and CDR2 YYNGEE. The CDR3 runs to 15 residues. Deletions cut 4 bases from V and 0 bases from J, with 11 bases between. In nucleotides, the CDR3 is TGTGCCAGCAGCTCCTCGGGCACCTCCTACAATGAGCAGTTCTTC. Translated: CASSSSGTSYNEQFF.

This clonotype appeared a few times. The rearrangement links TRBV12-3 or TRBV12-4 to TRBJ2-3, with TRBD2 matching over 11 bases. Trimming at V came to 7 bases and at J to 5 bases, leaving 5 bases not matched to a gene. This CDR3 is built from 14 residues. This CDR3 reads CASILSGGGDTQYF. CDR3 DNA sequence: TGTGCCAGCATTCTTAGCGGGGGGGGAGATACGCAGTATTTT.

This clonotype was seen repeatedly, ten times or more. The chain employs TRBV29-1 and TRBJ2-7, with 7 bases fitting TRBD1. Trimming at V came to 7 bases and at J to 6 bases, leaving 9 bases not matched to a gene. CDR1 SQVTM and CDR2 ANQGSEA come from the germline V gene. The CDR3 covers 12 residues. This CDR3 reads CSAKDTGVEQYF. CDR3 sequence (DNA): TGCAGCGCAAAAGATACAGGGGTCGAGCAGTACTTC.

J is TRBJ2-7 and V is TRBV7-6, with TRBD1 matching 7 bases. J gave up 7 bases and V 5 bases, and 11 bases lay outside the gene matches. This CDR3 region has 14 residues. Germline-derived CDR1 and CDR2 are SGHVS and FNYEAQ. CDR3 nucleotide sequence: TGTGCCAGCAGCGCATGGGACAGCGATTTGGAGCAGTACTTC. It yields the protein CASSAWDSDLEQYF. Based on the CDR3 plus reference TRBV7-6 and TRBJ2-7, the full variable domain is GAGVSQSPRYKVTKRGQDVALRCDPISGHVSLYWYRQALGQGPEFLTYFNYEAQQDKSGLPNDRFSAERPEGSISTLTIQRTEQRDSAMYRCASSAWDSDLEQYFGPGTRLTVT.

This clonotype was counted at least ten times. This sequence joins TRBV20-1 and TRBJ2-1; TRBD2 aligns across 8 bases. CDR1 DFQATT and CDR2 SNEGSKA come from the germline V gene (reference sequence). The CDR3 sequence is 14 residues long. J lost 3 bases, V lost 5 bases, and 6 bases had no gene match. The CDR3 loop is CSAYKRGHYNEQFF. The CDR3 coding sequence is TGCAGTGCTTATAAGCGGGGGCACTACAATGAGCAGTTCTTC.

V is TRBV6-2 or TRBV6-3 and J is TRBJ1-1; a weak D match, TRBD1 (6 bases). CDR1 and CDR2 (germline): MNHEY, SVGEGT. This CDR3 comprises 15 residues. Trimming took 2 bases from V and 5 from J, leaving 15 bases between them. The CDR3 protein is CASSYGGLPSTEAFF. DNA for the CDR3: TGTGCCAGCAGTTACGGGGGGCTGCCCTCTACTGAAGCTTTCTTT.

The rearrangement joins TRBV28 to TRBJ2-1, with D unresolved. CDR1 and CDR2 from the germline V gene are MDHEN and SYDVKM. V lost 7 bases and J lost 13, with 17 bases in between. The CDR3 is 12 residues long. This CDR3 reads CASTGLGNSQFF. As DNA, the CDR3 is TGTGCCAGCACCGGTTTAGGGAACAGCCAGTTCTTC.

This clonotype was observed a few times. The chain uses TRBV6-2 or TRBV6-3 and TRBJ2-7, with 7 bases fitting TRBD2. Germline CDR1 reads MNHEY; CDR2 reads SVGEGT. The CDR3 is 14 amino acids. Trimming at V came to 2 bases and at J to 5 bases, leaving 6 bases not matched to a gene. CDR3: CASSYGGGLNEQYF. CDR3 in DNA: TGTGCCAGCAGTTACGGCGGGGGACTCAACGAGCAGTACTTC.

In this sample, this clonotype turned up a few times. The chain couples TRBV20-1 to TRBJ2-3; 9 bases line up with TRBD2. J was trimmed by 2 bases and V by 1 base; bases with no gene match: 7. The germline V gene encodes CDR1 DFQATT and CDR2 SNEGSKA (reference sequence). The CDR3 spans 16 residues. For the CDR3, the DNA is TGCAGTGCTAGAGGGAAGCTAGCGGGGTACACAGATACGCAGTATTTT. Its protein product is CSARGKLAGYTDTQYF.

The chain combines TRBV7-8 with TRBJ2-7; TRBD1 agrees at 9 bases. The V and J ends lost 4 bases and 7 bases, in that order; junction bases with no gene match: 11. This CDR3 spans 15 amino acids. Germline lookup yields CDR1 SGHVS and CDR2 FQNEAQ. The CDR3 reads CASSSRRDRVGEQYF. The CDR3 DNA reads as TGTGCCAGCAGCTCACGGCGGGACAGGGTTGGGGAGCAGTACTTC.

The table lists this clonotype with a few counts. V is TRBV12-3 or TRBV12-4 and J is TRBJ2-1; D remains unclear. CDR3 length: 15 amino acids. V dropped 6 bases and J dropped 7 bases, with 19 bases sitting between them. DNA of the CDR3: TGTGCCAGCAGCCCCCAGCGAGAGCCTCGGAATGAGCAGTTCTTC. It encodes CASSPQREPRNEQFF.